This paragraph reports one T cell receptor beta chain. Its antigen is still unknown. This specimen comes from a study of T cell repertoires in cytomegalovirus infection. Looking at the study overall: Newly reported HLA-C-restricted and thoroughly characterized HLA-B-restricted CMV epitopes were employed. Signatures in public TCR beta sequences pointed to both CMV infection and matching HLA type. Study-level results: Carriers of CMV plus the relevant HLA were identified by cumulative public TCR beta family frequency.

TCRdb fed the reads into MiXCR, producing one record per CDR3 protein. The table has hundreds of thousands of distinct CDR3 sequences, roughly 42% seen once. The CDR3 is 13 residues long. Germline V CDR1 and CDR2: DFQATT, SNEGSKA (reference sequence). V was cut by 0 bases and J by 0 bases, with 5 bases left in between. The rearrangement uses TRBV20-1 and TRBJ1-2; D is uncertain. The sequence was obtained from a human donor in good health (CMV status not recorded). Some clones in this sample may be carry-over from other donors' samples. The input for sequencing was cultured PBMCs, taken from culture after CMV antigen stimulation. CDR3 loop: CSARDQTNYGYTF. CDR3 DNA sequence: TGCAGTGCTAGAGATCAAACTAACTATGGCTACACCTTC.